The 5 T cell receptor beta chains below all came from one sample that was sequenced in a study of blood T cell repertoires in COVID-19. Produced via immunoSEQ multiplex PCR; TCRdb's table is partial and in-frame only. The sample has some 150,000 clones, about 84% seen once; the top ten hold approximately 13%. The sample consisted of peripheral blood. These receptors were obtained from a man in his 60s with active or convalescent COVID-19.

V and J are TRBV4-1 and TRBJ1-5; D gene unclear. The CDR3 covers 19 residues. Trimming pared 0 bases from V and 4 bases from J, leaving 22 bases between. The germline gives CDR1 MGHRA, CDR2 YSYEKL. The CDR3 nucleotides are TGCGCCAGCAGCCAAGATCTTGCGGCGCTAGCTATCCGAAATCAGCCCCAGCATTTT. Translated: CASSQDLAALAIRNQPQHF.

The count of this clone is one. The V gene is TRBV19, the J gene TRBJ2-5, with TRBD2 identical over 9 bases. The CDR3 contains 14 residues. The germline V gene encodes CDR1 LNHDA and CDR2 SQIVND (reference sequence). The V and J ends lost 4 bases and 5 bases, in that order; junction bases with no gene match: 5. CDR3 in DNA: TGTGCCAGTAGTAGCGGGAGGGGATGGGAGACCCAGTACTTC. Amino acid sequence: CASSSGRGWETQYF.

The genes are TRBV7-2 and TRBJ1-6; tentatively, D is TRBD1 (6 bases). The CDR3 contains 14 residues. V was shortened by 1 base and J by 10 bases, with 11 bases between the two germline ends. The germline gives CDR1 SGHTA, CDR2 FQGNSA. The CDR3 nucleotides read TGTGCCAGCAGCTTAGACCACAGGGACTCACCCCTCCACTTT. Residues: CASSLDHRDSPLHF.

Concerning this clone itself: A junction end diverges from the germline sequence, so it may reflect a read error. In nucleotides, the CDR3 is TGTGCCAGCAGTTTAACTAGAATGGGTACGGACTTC. It encodes CASSLTRMGTDF. The chain links TRBV12-3 or TRBV12-4 to TRBJ2-4; TRBD2 might be the D (5 bases). The CDR3 extends over 12 amino acids.

The chain links TRBV9 to TRBJ2-3; D remains ambiguous. V was cut by 4 bases and J by 0 bases, with 12 bases left in between. The germline gives CDR1 SGDLS, CDR2 YYNGEE. CDR3 size: 15 residues. The DNA for the CDR3 is TGTGCCAGCAGCCCTACCGTGCATAGCACAGATACGCAGTATTTT. It encodes CASSPTVHSTDTQYF.